Listed below are T cell receptor beta chains from one sample, sequenced in a study of blood T cell repertoires in COVID-19. The table came from immunoSEQ multiplex PCR; TCRdb's copy has only in-frame clones and leaves some out. The sample holds roughly 400,000 clones, roughly 88% seen once. The specimen was PBMCs or T cells enriched from blood (not recorded which). These receptor sequences come from a man between 18 and 35 years old who had recovered from COVID-19. Both conserved end residues are part of each CDR3. Each record gives: CDR3 protein, CDR3 DNA, V gene, clone size, D gene, J gene. A D gene is named only where the DNA matches it firmly. Clone size is given for some rows only: seen once, a few or many times, or a class if the clone is expanded.

CASSLAGGTDTQYF TGTGCCAGCAGCTTAGCGGGCGGCACAGATACGCAGTATTTT TRBV7-3 once - TRBJ2-3
CASSPQREANEQYF TGTGCCAGCAGCCCTCAGCGGGAGGCCAACGAGCAGTACTTC TRBV5-4 - TRBD2 TRBJ2-7
CASSPPEFYQPQHF TGTGCCAGCTCACCACCGGAGTTTTACCAGCCCCAGCATTTT TRBV18 - - TRBJ1-5
CASSSRTGPYGYTF TGTGCCAGCAGTTCCCGGACAGGCCCCTATGGCTACACCTTC TRBV27 - TRBD1 TRBJ1-2
CASSLSLVSEAFF TGTGCCAGCAGCTTATCGTTGGTCAGTGAAGCTTTCTTT TRBV11-3 - - TRBJ1-1
CASSLGKVGDGYTF TGTGCCAGCAGCTTGGGCAAGGTCGGAGATGGCTACACCTTC TRBV5-5 - - TRBJ1-2
CASSEPAAGAYGYTF TGCGCCAGCAGCGAACCCGCTGCAGGCGCCTATGGCTACACCTTC TRBV10-2 - - TRBJ1-2
CASSVSGRDSPLHF TGTGCCAGCAGCGTCTCCGGGAGGGATTCACCCCTCCACTTT TRBV9 - - TRBJ1-6
CASSTYRGGYTF TGCGCCAGCAGTACCTACAGGGGCGGCTACACCTTC TRBV10-2 - TRBD1 TRBJ1-2
CASSLRTDRPTGNTIYF TGTGCCAGCAGTTTAAGGACGGACAGACCGACTGGAAACACCATATATTTT TRBV27 - - TRBJ1-3
CASSLDGGYTF TGTGCCAGCAGCTTGGACGGTGGCTACACCTTC TRBV5-5 - - TRBJ1-2
CATSRDGQGGYTF TGTGCCACCAGCAGAGATGGCCAGGGGGGCTACACCTTC TRBV15 once - TRBJ1-2
CASSRRPGETQYF TGTGCCAGCAGCCGTAGGCCCGGGGAGACCCAGTACTTC TRBV6-2/TRBV6-3 once - TRBJ2-5
CASSPGGIVNYGYTF TGTGCCAGCAGTCCGGGCGGGATAGTTAACTATGGCTACACCTTC TRBV27 - - TRBJ1-2
CASSQGRAQPQHF TGTGCCAGCAGCCAAGGGCGGGCTCAGCCCCAGCATTTT TRBV3-1/TRBV3-2 - - TRBJ1-5
CAISGGPTVTNEKLFF TGTGCCATCAGTGGGGGGCCAACTGTGACGAATGAAAAACTGTTTTTT TRBV10-3 - - TRBJ1-4
CAISGERANYGYTF TGTGCCATCAGTGGAGAACGAGCTAACTATGGCTACACCTTC TRBV10-3 - - TRBJ1-2
CASSLAGAGRYTF TGTGCCAGCAGCTTAGCGGGGGCAGGACGCTACACCTTC TRBV7-8 - - TRBJ1-2
CASSDNDRGYGYTF TGTGCCAGCAGTGATAACGATCGGGGCTATGGCTACACCTTC TRBV2 once - TRBJ1-2
CASSETSGGAGRETQYF TGTGCCAGCAGCGAGACTAGCGGGGGGGCCGGTCGGGAGACCCAGTACTTC TRBV11-3 - TRBD2 TRBJ2-5
CASSSGGGETQYF TGTGCCAGCAGTTCGGGGGGAGGGGAGACCCAGTACTTC TRBV6-5 once TRBD2 TRBJ2-5
CASSGETSGRGDTQYF TGTGCCAGCAGTGGTGAGACTAGCGGGAGGGGAGATACGCAGTATTTT TRBV2 - TRBD2 TRBJ2-3
CASSQVQGQPQHF TGTGCCAGCAGCCAAGTACAGGGTCAGCCCCAGCATTTT TRBV14 few - TRBJ1-5
CASRRRGDAQPQHF TGTGCCAGTAGACGTCGGGGGGACGCTCAGCCCCAGCATTTT TRBV19 once - TRBJ1-5
CSVELAPGSPLHF TGCAGCGTTGAATTAGCGCCGGGCTCACCCCTCCACTTT TRBV29-1 - - TRBJ1-6
CASLGLFSGNTGELFF TGTGCCAGCCTGGGCTTGTTTAGCGGGAACACCGGGGAGCTGTTTTTT TRBV2 once - TRBJ2-2
CASSLQVREKYYGYTF TGTGCCAGCAGTTTACAGGTACGGGAGAAGTACTATGGCTACACCTTC TRBV28 - - TRBJ1-2
CASSRDRGFHGYTF TGCGCCAGCAGCAGGGACAGGGGATTCCATGGCTACACCTTC TRBV5-1 - TRBD1 TRBJ1-2
CASSLAADMNTEAFF TGTGCCAGCAGCTTGGCGGCAGACATGAACACTGAAGCTTTCTTT TRBV5-6 - - TRBJ1-1
CASTLISIPRSSYEQYF TGCGCCAGCACCCTAATATCCATCCCACGGAGCTCCTACGAGCAGTACTTC TRBV10-2 - - TRBJ2-7
CASSQGATGGYTF TGCGCCAGCAGCCAGGGGGCGACGGGTGGCTACACCTTC TRBV5-1 - TRBD1 TRBJ1-2
CAWSVGLAGYNEQFF TGTGCCTGGAGTGTTGGACTAGCGGGATACAATGAGCAGTTCTTC TRBV30 - TRBD2 TRBJ2-1
CATSRDLGLDRGSEQYF TGTGCCACCAGCAGAGATTTGGGCTTGGACAGGGGTTCCGAGCAGTACTTC TRBV15 - TRBD1 TRBJ2-7
CASSFLTPYGYTF TGTGCCAGCAGCTTTCTGACACCCTATGGCTACACCTTC TRBV7-9 - - TRBJ1-2
CASSFIGDTEAFF TGCGCCAGCAGCTTTATCGGGGACACTGAAGCTTTCTTT TRBV5-1 - - TRBJ1-1
CASSEGQGRFFGYTF TGTGCCAGCAGTGAAGGACAGGGACGGTTCTTTGGCTACACCTTC TRBV6-1 - TRBD1 TRBJ1-2
CASSQAPSGRGSGNTIYF TGCGCCAGCAGTCAGGCCCCCTCGGGCAGGGGGTCTGGAAACACCATATATTTT TRBV23-1 - TRBD1 TRBJ1-3